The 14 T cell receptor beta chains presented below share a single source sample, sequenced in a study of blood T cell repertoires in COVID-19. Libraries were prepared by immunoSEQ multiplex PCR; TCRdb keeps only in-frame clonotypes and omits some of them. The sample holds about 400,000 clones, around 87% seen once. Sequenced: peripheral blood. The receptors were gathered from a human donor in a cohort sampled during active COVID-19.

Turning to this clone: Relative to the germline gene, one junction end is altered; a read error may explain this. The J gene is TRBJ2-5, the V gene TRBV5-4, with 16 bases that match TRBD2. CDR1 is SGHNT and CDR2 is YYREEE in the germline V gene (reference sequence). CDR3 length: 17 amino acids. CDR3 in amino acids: CASSPPGLAGGQATQYF. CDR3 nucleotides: TGTGCCAGCAGCCCCCCGGGACTAGCGGGGGGGCAAGCGACCCAGTACTTC.

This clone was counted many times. The CDR3 DNA follows: TGCGCCAGCAGCTTTATTGTGAGCTCCTACGAGCAGTACTTC. The encoded protein is CASSFIVSSYEQYF. The chain couples TRBV5-1 to TRBJ2-7; unclear D gene. V was cut by 2 bases and J by 0 bases, with 9 bases left in between. The CDR3 totals 14 residues. CDR1 is SGHRS and CDR2 is YFSETQ in the germline V gene. Based on the CDR3 plus reference TRBV5-1 and TRBJ2-7, the full variable domain is KAGVTQTPRYLIKTRGQQVTLSCSPISGHRSVSWYQQTPGQGLQFLFEYFSETQRNKGNFPGRFSGRQFSNSRSEMNVSTLELGDSALYLCASSFIVSSYEQYFGPGTRLTVT.

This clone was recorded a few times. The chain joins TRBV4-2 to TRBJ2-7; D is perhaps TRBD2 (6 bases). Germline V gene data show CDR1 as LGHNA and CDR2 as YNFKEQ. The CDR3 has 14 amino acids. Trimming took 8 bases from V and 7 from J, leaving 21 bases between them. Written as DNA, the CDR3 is TGTGCCAGCGGTAGCGGAAAACCCGCCGGGGAGCAGTACTTC. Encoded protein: CASGSGKPAGEQYF.

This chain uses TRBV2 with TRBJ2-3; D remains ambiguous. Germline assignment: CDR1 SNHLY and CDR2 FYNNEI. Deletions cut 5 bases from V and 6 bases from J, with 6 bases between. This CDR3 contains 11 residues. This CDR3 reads CASSQSDTQYF. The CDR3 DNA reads TGTGCCAGCAGTCAGTCCGATACGCAGTATTTT.

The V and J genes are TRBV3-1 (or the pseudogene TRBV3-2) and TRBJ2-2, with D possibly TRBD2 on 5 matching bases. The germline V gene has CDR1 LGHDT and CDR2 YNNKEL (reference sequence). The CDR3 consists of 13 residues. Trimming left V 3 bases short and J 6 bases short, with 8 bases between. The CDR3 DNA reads TGTGCCAGCAGCCAGTCGCGGGCCGGGGAGCTGTTTTTT. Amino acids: CASSQSRAGELFF.

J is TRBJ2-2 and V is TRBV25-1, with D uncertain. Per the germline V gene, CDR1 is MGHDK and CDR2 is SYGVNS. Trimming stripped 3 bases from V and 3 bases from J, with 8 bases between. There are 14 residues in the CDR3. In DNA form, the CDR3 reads TGTGCCAGCAGTGAGTCCAGATACACCGGGGAGCTGTTTTTT. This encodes CASSESRYTGELFF. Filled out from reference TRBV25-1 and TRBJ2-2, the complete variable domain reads EADIYQTPRYLVIGTGKKITLECSQTMGHDKMYWYQQDPGMELHLIHYSYGVNSTEKGDLSSESTVSRIRTEHFPLTLESARPSHTSQYLCASSESRYTGELFFGEGSRLTVL.

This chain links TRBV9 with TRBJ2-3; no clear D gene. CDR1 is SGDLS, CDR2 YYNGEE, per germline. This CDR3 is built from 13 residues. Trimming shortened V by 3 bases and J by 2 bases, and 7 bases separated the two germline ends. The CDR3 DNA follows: TGTGCCAGCAGCGGCGCGAACACAGATACGCAGTATTTT. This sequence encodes CASSGANTDTQYF.

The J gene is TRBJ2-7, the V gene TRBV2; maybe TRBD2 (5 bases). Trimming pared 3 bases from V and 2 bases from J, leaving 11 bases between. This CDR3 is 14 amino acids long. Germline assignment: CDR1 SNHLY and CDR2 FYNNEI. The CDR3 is CASSEGSPPYEQYF. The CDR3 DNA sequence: TGTGCCAGCAGTGAGGGGAGCCCACCCTACGAGCAGTACTTC.

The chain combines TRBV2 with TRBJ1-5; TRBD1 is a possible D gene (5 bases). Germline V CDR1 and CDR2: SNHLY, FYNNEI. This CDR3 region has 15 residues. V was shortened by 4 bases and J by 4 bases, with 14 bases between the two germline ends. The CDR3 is CASSGAGIGNQPQHF. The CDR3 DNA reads TGTGCCAGCAGTGGGGCAGGGATAGGGAATCAGCCCCAGCATTTT. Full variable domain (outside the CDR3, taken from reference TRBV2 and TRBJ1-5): EPEVTQTPSHQVTQMGQEVILRCVPISNHLYFYWYRQILGQKVEFLVSFYNNEISEKSEIFDDQFSVERPDGSNFTLKIRSTKLEDSAMYFCASSGAGIGNQPQHFGDGTRLSIL.

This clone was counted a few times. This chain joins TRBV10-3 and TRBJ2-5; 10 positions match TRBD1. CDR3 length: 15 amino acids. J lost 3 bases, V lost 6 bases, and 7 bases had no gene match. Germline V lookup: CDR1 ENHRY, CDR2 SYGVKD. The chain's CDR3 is CAIRAGTGAEETQYF. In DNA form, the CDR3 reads TGTGCCATCAGAGCCGGGACAGGGGCCGAAGAGACCCAGTACTTC.

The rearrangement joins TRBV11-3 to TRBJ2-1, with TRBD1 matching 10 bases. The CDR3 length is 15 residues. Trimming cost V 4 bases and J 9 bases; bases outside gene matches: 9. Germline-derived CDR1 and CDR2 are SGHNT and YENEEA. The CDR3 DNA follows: TGTGCCAGCAGCTCCTCTCCGGGACAGGGGAGTGAGCAGTTCTTC. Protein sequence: CASSSSPGQGSEQFF.

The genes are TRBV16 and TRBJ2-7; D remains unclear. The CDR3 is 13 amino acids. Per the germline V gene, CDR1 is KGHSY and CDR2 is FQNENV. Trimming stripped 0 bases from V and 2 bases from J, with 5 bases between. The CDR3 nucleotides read TGTGCCAGCAGCCAATCTGGGCCCTACGAGCAGTACTTC. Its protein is CASSQSGPYEQYF.

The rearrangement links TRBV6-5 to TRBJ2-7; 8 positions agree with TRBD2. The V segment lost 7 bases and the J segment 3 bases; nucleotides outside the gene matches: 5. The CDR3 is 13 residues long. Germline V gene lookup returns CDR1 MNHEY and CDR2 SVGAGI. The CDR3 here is CASMSAGGYEQYF. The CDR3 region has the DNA TGTGCCAGCATGTCTGCGGGAGGCTACGAGCAGTACTTC.

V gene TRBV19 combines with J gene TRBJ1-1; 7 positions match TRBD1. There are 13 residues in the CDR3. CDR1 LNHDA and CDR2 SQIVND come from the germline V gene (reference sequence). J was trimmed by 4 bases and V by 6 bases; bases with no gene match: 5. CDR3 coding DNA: TGTGCCAGTAGCCAACAGGGGACCACTGAAGCTTTCTTT. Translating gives CASSQQGTTEAFF. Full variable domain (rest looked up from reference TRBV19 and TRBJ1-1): DGGITQSPKYLFRKEGQNVTLSCEQNLNHDAMYWYRQDPGQGLRLIYYSQIVNDFQKGDIAEGYSVSREKKESFPLTVTSAQKNPTAFYLCASSQQGTTEAFFGQGTRLTVV.